These 12 T cell receptor beta chains were all obtained from the same sample, sequenced in a study of beta chain features in type 1 diabetes. The investigators reverse transcribed all of the isolated RNA, so they sequenced expressed TCRB transcripts. Here immunoSEQ multiplex PCR was the method, and the copy in TCRdb shows in-frame clones only, minus some. The sample holds more than 120,000 clones; about 9.4% are singletons and the top ten take 1.3%. Sequencing input: naive CD4+ T cells from blood. The receptors derive from a man aged 18-30 years in good health.

CDR3 residues: CASSKQQGVYEQYF. CDR3 in DNA: TGTGCCAGCAGCAAACAACAGGGCGTGTACGAGCAGTACTTC. The V call is TRBV7-2, the J call TRBJ2-7; possibly TRBD1 for D (6 bases). The V and J ends lost 5 bases and 4 bases respectively, with 15 bases between them. The CDR3 contains 14 residues. Germline-derived CDR1 and CDR2 are SGHTA and FQGNSA.

The rearrangement joins TRBV18 to TRBJ2-7; D not certain. This CDR3 is 13 amino acids long. V lost 0 bases and J 3 bases, leaving 6 bases between the germline ends. The germline CDR1 and CDR2 sequences are KGHSH and LQKENI. The DNA for the CDR3 is TGTGCCAGCTCACCACCCAGTGGCTACGAGCAGTACTTC. Encoded protein: CASSPPSGYEQYF.

V gene TRBV7-2 combines with J gene TRBJ2-5, with 13 bases matching TRBD2. Germline V CDR1 and CDR2: SGHTA, FQGNSA. CDR3 size: 19 residues. V was clipped by 1 base and J by 5 bases; unmatched bases: 13. The CDR3 DNA is TGTGCCAGCAGCTTAGGTACCCTTACGACTAGCGGGGGGTTGGAGACCCAGTACTTC. This sequence encodes CASSLGTLTTSGGLETQYF.

This clone has more than one count but fewer than ten. This rearrangement joins TRBV5-1 to TRBJ2-5, with 9 bases identical to TRBD2. The CDR3 length is 16 residues. V lost 4 bases and J lost 1; bases outside the gene matches: 8. The germline V gene encodes CDR1 SGHRS and CDR2 YFSETQ. The CDR3 bases are TGCGCCAGCAGCGAAACCGGGACTAGCCTCCAAGAGACCCAGTACTTC. Its protein is CASSETGTSLQETQYF.

Notes on this clone: A read error is possible here, since a much larger clone lies one base away. CDR3 sequence: CSAPNRGPEAFF. CDR3 sequence (DNA): TGCAGCGCACCTAATAGGGGCCCTGAAGCTTTCTTT. The V call is TRBV29-1, the J call TRBJ1-1, with D perhaps TRBD1 (5 bases). V was trimmed by 7 bases and J by 6 bases, leaving 15 bases between them. Germline values: CDR1 SQVTM, CDR2 ANQGSEA. This CDR3 comprises 12 residues.

At least ten counts were recorded for this clone. The rearrangement uses TRBV7-2 and TRBJ2-7; D unresolved. Germline CDR1 is SGHTA and CDR2 is FQGNSA. V was shortened by 4 bases and J by 3 bases, with 4 bases between the two germline ends. The CDR3 runs to 11 residues. CDR3 protein: CASSSYYEQYF. CDR3 DNA sequence: TGTGCCAGCAGCTCTTACTACGAGCAGTACTTC.

This clone was counted a few times. This rearrangement joins TRBV29-1 to TRBJ2-1, with 11 bases aligning to TRBD1. This CDR3 region has 14 residues. Germline lookup yields CDR1 SQVTM and CDR2 ANQGSEA. Written as DNA, the CDR3 is TGCGCGGGTGGACAGGGGGCTTCGGACAATGAGCAGTTCTTC. As protein: CAGGQGASDNEQFF.

The sample holds a few counts of this clone. The chain links TRBV5-6 to TRBJ2-5, with a possible D match to TRBD2 (5 bases). The ends were cut back, 3 bases at V and 1 base at J, with 13 bases in the middle. The CDR3 is made up of 15 amino acids. Germline CDR1 SGHDT, CDR2 YYEEEE. The CDR3 sequence: CASSSLDSSQETQYF. CDR3 in DNA: TGTGCCAGCAGCTCGCTGGACTCCAGCCAAGAGACCCAGTACTTC.

This clone came up a few times. V and J are TRBV28 and TRBJ1-6; 9 bases align to TRBD1. The ends lost 5 bases at V and 8 bases at J; junction bases unmatched: 13. The CDR3 is made up of 17 amino acids. In germline, CDR1 is MDHEN, CDR2 SYDVKM. This CDR3 reads CASSTTGTGSGDSPLHF. The DNA for the CDR3 is TGTGCCAGCAGTACTACCGGGACAGGGTCCGGTGATTCACCCCTCCACTTT.

This chain joins TRBV7-2 and TRBJ2-7; 9 positions match TRBD1. Germline CDR1 SGHTA, CDR2 FQGNSA. With V trimmed by 3 bases and J by 3 bases, 3 bases remained unmatched. CDR3 size: 14 residues. DNA for the CDR3: TGTGCCAGCAGCTTGGGGACAGGGCACTACGAGCAGTACTTC. It yields the protein CASSLGTGHYEQYF.

The table lists this clone with a few counts. The J gene is TRBJ2-5, the V gene TRBV7-9, with TRBD2 matching 8 bases. CDR3 size: 15 residues. The germline V gene has CDR1 SEHNR and CDR2 FQNEAQ (reference sequence). Unmatched junction bases numbered 6, after V lost 5 bases and J lost 1 base. The CDR3 coding sequence is TGTGCCAGCAGCCCCCCAGCGGGGGCCCAAGAGACCCAGTACTTC. As protein: CASSPPAGAQETQYF.

The rearrangement uses TRBV28 and TRBJ2-3; tentative D call: TRBD2 (5 bases). Germline loops: CDR1 MDHEN, CDR2 SYDVKM. V lost 5 bases and J 0 bases, leaving 9 bases between the germline ends. The CDR3 has 14 amino acids. The CDR3: CASSEGGSTDTQYF. CDR3 nucleotides: TGTGCCAGCAGTGAGGGCGGGAGCACAGATACGCAGTATTTT.